The entry that follows covers one TCR beta chain sequence. No antigen is known for it. Base qualities are not at hand, and no much larger clone is one base apart. The data belong to a study of shared clonotypes between healthy human individuals (dated by TCRdb to 2020 to 2022). For the wider study: The cohort included three men and a couple of women between 18 and 49 years of age. Between about 0.8 and 9.5 billion PBMCs per donor were obtained by leukapheresis. To estimate repertoire size and how much clonotype sharing occurs between individuals, the study deeply sequenced the blood TCR repertoires of 5 or 6 healthy adults. Different laboratories and diverse techniques were used to prepare libraries and sequence TCR repertoires, to increase sequencing depth and limit assay-specific biases. For each donor, three plates each were used for CD4 naive and CD4 memory, two plates were used for CD8 naive, and one plate was used for CD8 memory. The study at large found these results: Incomplete sequencing was indicated by rarefaction of sorted-subset datasets, despite the large sequencing depth. Roughly 5% of naive CD4, approximately 3.7% of naive CD8, approximately 2.2% of memory CD4, and 0.4% of memory CD8 clonotypes were shared across four donors. Because the study included only a small number of donors, the genetic and exposure-history diversity represented was limited. Estimated clonotype richness was generally larger for naive than for memory subsets. Higher generation probabilities were observed for clonotypes shared by all four sorted-subset donors than for non-shared clonotypes. Pairwise subsampling indicated that sequencing depth was expected to affect the degree of clonotype sharing among donors. Sampling was restricted to blood, and TCR repertoires in tissues likely differ from the TCR repertoires found in blood.

TCR CDR3 regions were amplified from genomic DNA by multiplex PCR using the deep immunoSEQ assay. Genomic DNA extracted from each cell subset was distributed evenly over all wells of several immunoSEQ 96-well plates, and each plate served as one replicate. For sorted subsets, each replicate PCR was loaded with roughly 200 ng genomic DNA, equivalent to about 30,000 T cell genomes. Purified libraries were measured with a Qubit 3.0 fluorometer, size-checked on a Bioanalyzer 2100, and measured again with the KAPA Library Quantification kit. A separate single-read 150-cycle Illumina NextSeq 550 flow cell was used to sequence each immunoSEQ 96-well plate. Concerning the study's data processing: Because the immunoSEQ output held only junctional sequences and lacked quality scores, the filtering could not match the filtering applied to full-length reads. Sequences were annotated with PyIR, a Python wrapper for IgBLAST v1.9, using IMGT germline references to assign V/J genes and CDR3. Reads were filtered out if the reads had weak V/J assignments (E-value above 1e-6), no CDR3, stop codons, out-of-frame junctions, or ambiguous translated residues. A V3J clonotype was defined by an identical inferred V gene, J gene, and CDR3 amino acid sequence. Percentage overlap between repertoires was computed as shared unique clonotypes divided by the size of the smaller repertoire. RTK rarefaction, the Chao1 estimator, and Recon v2.1 estimates of unobserved clonotypes were used to assess repertoire richness. Generation probabilities for all TCRbeta clonotypes obtained by the gDNA method from several donors were computed using OLGA. What TCRdb holds here is the immuneACCESS table cut down to in-frame rearrangements. Part of the clones is not present; checked against another copy, under half of the missing clones reflect an unresolved V gene, and the others are unexplained. V and J calls and clone size are as listed in that table; D and trimming were resolved from the DNA. In all, the sample holds about 2.2 million clones, and around 93% of those were seen once. The ten largest clones take up approximately 1.6% of the sample.

CD8 naive samples were obtained by positive selection for CCR7 among CD45RO-negative cells, yielding a CD45RA+CCR7+ population from which TemRA cells were excluded. Healthy HIV-negative adults with no recently reported acute infections or vaccinations were included as donors. All donors were Caucasian adults living in Nashville, Tennessee, USA. After blood collection by leukapheresis, PBMCs were isolated using Ficoll-Histopaque density gradient centrifugation and then cryopreserved in the vapor phase of liquid nitrogen. Analytical flow cytometry was used to check the purity and quantity of each magnetically sorted T cell population. Each sorted fraction had its genomic DNA isolated and then quantified by UV absorbance on a Nanodrop 2000c. The sequence came from a man between 18 and 35 years old in good health. Some clones in this sample may be carry-over from other donors' samples. Sequenced material: naive CD8+ T cells from PBMCs. The cell subset or site label on this specimen signifies: CD45RA+CCR7+.

The DNA is as follows: TGCGCCAGCAGCTTGGTGCCAGACGGCTCACCAGGGAGCTACACCTTC. The resulting protein is CASSLVPDGSPGSYTF. The chain couples TRBV5-1 to TRBJ1-2, and perhaps TRBD1 as D gene, on 5 matching bases. The junction shows trimming of 0 bases on V and 9 bases on J, plus 21 bases between the germline ends. Reading the germline V gene gives CDR1 SGHRS and CDR2 YFSETQ. Spanning cysteine to phenylalanine, the CDR3 consists of 16 amino acids. Only the CDR3 region is kept as DNA, spanning 48 bases read in frame from base 1.